Listed here is a single TCR beta chain. These data originate in a study of PD-1 blockade in classical Hodgkin lymphoma. The data were produced by immunoSEQ multiplex PCR, yet TCRdb's version contains in-frame clones alone and is incomplete. The sample yields about 100,000 clones, approximately 83% seen once. J gave up 2 bases and V 4 bases, and 1 base lay outside the gene matches. There are 13 residues in the CDR3. Looked up from germline, CDR1 is SQVTM and CDR2 is ANQGSEA. Relapse after autologous stem cell transplantation occurred in every patient, and brentuximab vedotin exposure varied. The V gene is TRBV29-1, the J gene TRBJ1-2; TRBD1 aligns across 10 bases. The origin of this receptor is a human donor with classical Hodgkin lymphoma. Sample: peripheral blood mononuclear cells (PBMCs), taken at baseline. CDR3 nucleotide sequence: TGCAGCGTTGTGACAGGGGGCAACTATGGCTACACCTTC. This encodes CSVVTGGNYGYTF.